The source of this T cell receptor beta chain is a study of CD8+ T cells in alopecia areata. In each case, RNA was isolated and then reverse transcribed into cDNA as the sequencing template. The data were produced by immunoSEQ multiplex PCR, yet TCRdb's version contains in-frame clones alone and is incomplete. The table records more than 200,000 clones, about 40% of them present only once. Germline CDR1 reads SNHLY; CDR2 reads FYNNEI. V was pared by 2 bases and J by 3 bases, with 10 bases between. CDR3 length: 14 amino acids. Sample treatment: oral pan-JAK inhibitor, 5-10 mg twice daily. This sequence originates from a human donor with alopecia areata. J is TRBJ1-2 and V is TRBV2; D is unresolved. Source: CD4+ T cells sorted from blood, taken at roughly week 36, from a patient treated with tofacitinib. The CDR3 spells CASSEIIGDYGYTF. In DNA, the CDR3 is TGTGCCAGCAGTGAAATTATCGGGGACTATGGCTACACCTTC.